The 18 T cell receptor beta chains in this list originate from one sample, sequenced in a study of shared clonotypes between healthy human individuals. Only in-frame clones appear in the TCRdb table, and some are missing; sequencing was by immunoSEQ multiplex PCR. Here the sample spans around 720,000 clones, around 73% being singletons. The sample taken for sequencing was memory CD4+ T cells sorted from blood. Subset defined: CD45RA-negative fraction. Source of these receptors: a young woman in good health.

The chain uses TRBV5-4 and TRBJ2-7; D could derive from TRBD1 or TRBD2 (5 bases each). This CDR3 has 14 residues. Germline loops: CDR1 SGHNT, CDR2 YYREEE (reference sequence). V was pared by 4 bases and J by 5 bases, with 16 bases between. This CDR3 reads CASSRTGGGDEQYF. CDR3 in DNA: TGTGCCAGCAGCCGTACTGGGGGTGGGGACGAGCAGTACTTC.

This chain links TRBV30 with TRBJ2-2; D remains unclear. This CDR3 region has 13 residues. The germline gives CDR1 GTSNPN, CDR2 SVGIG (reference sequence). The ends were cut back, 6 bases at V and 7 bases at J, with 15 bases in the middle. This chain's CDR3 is CACTKVQDGELFF. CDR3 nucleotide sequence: TGTGCCTGCACGAAGGTTCAGGACGGGGAGCTGTTTTTT. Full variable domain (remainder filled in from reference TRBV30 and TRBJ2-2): SQTIHQWPATLVQPVGSPLSLECTVEGTSNPNLYWYRQAAGRGLQLLFYSVGIGQISSEVPQNLSASRPQDRQFILSSKKLLLSDSGFYLCACTKVQDGELFFGEGSRLTVL.

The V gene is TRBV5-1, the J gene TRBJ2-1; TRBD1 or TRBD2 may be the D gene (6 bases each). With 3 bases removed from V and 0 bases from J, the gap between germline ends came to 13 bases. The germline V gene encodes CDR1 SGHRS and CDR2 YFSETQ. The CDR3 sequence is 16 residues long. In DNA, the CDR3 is TGCGCCAGCAGCTCCCTGTCGGGGGCCTCCTACAATGAGCAGTTCTTC. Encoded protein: CASSSLSGASYNEQFF.

Written as DNA, the CDR3 is TGTGCCAGCAGCGTAGGGGTCGGGACACTGGGGAATGAGCAGTTCTTC. It yields the protein CASSVGVGTLGNEQFF. The chain joins TRBV9 to TRBJ2-1; tentatively, D is TRBD1 (6 bases). The V and J ends lost 0 bases and 7 bases respectively, with 17 bases between them. This CDR3 region has 16 residues. Looked up from germline, CDR1 is SGDLS and CDR2 is YYNGEE.

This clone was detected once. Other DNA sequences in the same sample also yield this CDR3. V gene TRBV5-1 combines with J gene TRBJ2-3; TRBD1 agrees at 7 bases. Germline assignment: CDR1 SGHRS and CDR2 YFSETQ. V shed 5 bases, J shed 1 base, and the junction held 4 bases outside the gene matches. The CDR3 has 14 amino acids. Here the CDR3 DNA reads TGCGCCAGCAGACAGGGGCAGGGCACAGATACGCAGTATTTT. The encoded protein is CASRQGQGTDTQYF.

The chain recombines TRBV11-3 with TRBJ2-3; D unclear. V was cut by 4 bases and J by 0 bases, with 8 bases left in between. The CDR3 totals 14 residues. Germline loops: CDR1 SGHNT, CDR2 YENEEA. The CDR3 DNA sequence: TGTGCCAGCAGCTCGGACCTTAGCACAGATACGCAGTATTTT. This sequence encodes CASSSDLSTDTQYF.

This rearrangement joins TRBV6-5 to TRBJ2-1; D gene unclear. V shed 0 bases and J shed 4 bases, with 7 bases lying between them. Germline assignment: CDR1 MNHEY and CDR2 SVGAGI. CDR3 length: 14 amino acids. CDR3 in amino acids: CASSYSAEYNEQFF. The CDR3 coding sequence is TGTGCCAGCAGTTACTCTGCGGAATACAATGAGCAGTTCTTC.

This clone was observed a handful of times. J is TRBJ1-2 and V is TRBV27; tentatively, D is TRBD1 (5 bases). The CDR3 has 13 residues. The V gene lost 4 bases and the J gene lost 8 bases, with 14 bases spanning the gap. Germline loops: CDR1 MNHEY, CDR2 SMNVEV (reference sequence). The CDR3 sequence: CASSYDGTLGYTF. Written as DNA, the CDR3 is TGTGCCAGCAGTTACGACGGGACCTTGGGCTACACCTTC.

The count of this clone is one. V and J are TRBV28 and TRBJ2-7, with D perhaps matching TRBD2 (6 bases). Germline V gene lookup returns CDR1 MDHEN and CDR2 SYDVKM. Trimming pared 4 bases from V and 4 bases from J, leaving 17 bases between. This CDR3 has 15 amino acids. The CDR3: CASSYRPTEGYEQYF. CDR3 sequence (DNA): TGTGCCAGCAGTTATAGACCCACGGAGGGGTACGAGCAGTACTTC.

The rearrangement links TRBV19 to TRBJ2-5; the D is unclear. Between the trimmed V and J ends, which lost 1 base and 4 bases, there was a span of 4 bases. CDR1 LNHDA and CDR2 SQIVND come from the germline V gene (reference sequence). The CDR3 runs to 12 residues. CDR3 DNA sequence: TGTGCCAGTAGTATAGGAGTAGAGACCCAGTACTTC. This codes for CASSIGVETQYF.

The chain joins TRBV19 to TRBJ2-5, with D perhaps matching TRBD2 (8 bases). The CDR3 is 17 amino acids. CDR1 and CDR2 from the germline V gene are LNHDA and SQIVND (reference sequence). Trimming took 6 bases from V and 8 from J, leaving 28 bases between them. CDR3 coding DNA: TGTGCCAGTAGCCCTAGGGGGCAAGCGGGGGAGGGGAGAACCCAGTACTTC. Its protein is CASSPRGQAGEGRTQYF.

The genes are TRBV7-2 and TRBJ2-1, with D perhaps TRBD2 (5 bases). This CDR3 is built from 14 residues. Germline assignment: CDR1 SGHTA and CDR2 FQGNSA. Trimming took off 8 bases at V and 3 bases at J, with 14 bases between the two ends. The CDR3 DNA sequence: TGTGCCAGCCGAGGACTGGAGAACTACAATGAGCAGTTCTTC. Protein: CASRGLENYNEQFF.

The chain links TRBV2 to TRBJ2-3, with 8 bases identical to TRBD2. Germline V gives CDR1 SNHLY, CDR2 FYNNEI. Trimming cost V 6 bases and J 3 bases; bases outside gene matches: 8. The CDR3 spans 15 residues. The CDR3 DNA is TGTGCCAGCAGGAGAGCGGGAGTGAGGACAGATACGCAGTATTTT. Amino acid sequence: CASRRAGVRTDTQYF. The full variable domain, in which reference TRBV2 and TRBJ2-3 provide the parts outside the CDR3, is EPEVTQTPSHQVTQMGQEVILRCVPISNHLYFYWYRQILGQKVEFLVSFYNNEISEKSEIFDDQFSVERPDGSNFTLKIRSTKLEDSAMYFCASRRAGVRTDTQYFGPGTRLTVL.

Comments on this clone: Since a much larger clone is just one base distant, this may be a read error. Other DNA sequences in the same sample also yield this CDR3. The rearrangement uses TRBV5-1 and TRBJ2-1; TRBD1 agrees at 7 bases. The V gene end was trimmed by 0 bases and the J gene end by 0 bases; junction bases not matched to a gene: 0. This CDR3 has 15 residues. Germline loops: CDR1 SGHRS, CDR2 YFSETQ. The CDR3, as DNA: TGCGCCAGCAGCTTGGACAGGGGCTCCTACAATGAGCAGTTCTTC. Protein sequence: CASSLDRGSYNEQFF. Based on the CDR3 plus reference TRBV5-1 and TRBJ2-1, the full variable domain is KAGVTQTPRYLIKTRGQQVTLSCSPISGHRSVSWYQQTPGQGLQFLFEYFSETQRNKGNFPGRFSGRQFSNSRSEMNVSTLELGDSALYLCASSLDRGSYNEQFFGPGTRLTVL.

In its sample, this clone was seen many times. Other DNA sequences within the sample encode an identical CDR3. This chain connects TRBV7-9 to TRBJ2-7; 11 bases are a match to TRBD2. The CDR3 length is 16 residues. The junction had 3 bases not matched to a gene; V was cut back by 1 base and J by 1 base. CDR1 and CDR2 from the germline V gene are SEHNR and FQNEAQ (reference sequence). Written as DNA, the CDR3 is TGTGCCAGCAGCTTAGGTACTAGCGGGAGTTCCTACGAGCAGTACTTC. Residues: CASSLGTSGSSYEQYF.

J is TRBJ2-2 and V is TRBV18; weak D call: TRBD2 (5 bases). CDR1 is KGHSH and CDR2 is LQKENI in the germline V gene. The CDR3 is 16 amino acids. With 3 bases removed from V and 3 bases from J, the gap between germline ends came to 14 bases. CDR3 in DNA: TGTGCCAGCTCACCCCCGGCCACGCGGGACACCGGGGAGCTGTTTTTT. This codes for CASSPPATRDTGELFF.

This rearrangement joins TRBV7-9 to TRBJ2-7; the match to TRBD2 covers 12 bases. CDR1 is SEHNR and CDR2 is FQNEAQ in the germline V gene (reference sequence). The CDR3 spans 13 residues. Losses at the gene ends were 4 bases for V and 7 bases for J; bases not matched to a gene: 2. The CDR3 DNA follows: TGTGCCAGCAGCTCTAGCGGGAGGGATGAGCAGTACTTC. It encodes CASSSSGRDEQYF.

CDR3 protein: CASSLSGEQFF. The CDR3 DNA follows: TGTGCCAGCAGTTTATCTGGTGAGCAGTTCTTC. The chain has TRBV27 and TRBJ2-1; D not certain. Germline V gives CDR1 MNHEY, CDR2 SMNVEV (reference sequence). CDR3 length: 11 amino acids. Trimming shortened V by 0 bases and J by 9 bases, and 3 bases separated the two germline ends.